The rows below give T cell receptor beta chains drawn from one sample of a study of tumour-infiltrating T cells in Burkitt lymphoma. TCRdb's table, derived via immunoSEQ multiplex PCR, lists solely in-frame clones and lacks some. The sample lists 5,000 or so clones; 20% to 25% were seen once. The specimen sequenced was tumor tissue. The receptors originated from a human donor with diffuse large B-cell lymphoma. Both conserved end residues are part of each CDR3. The D gene is left open where the match is weak. Rows may omit the clone size; those that give it use once, few, many or a size class.

>NA|TRBJ2-3|NA|TRBV27
TGTGCCAGCAGTAGTTCTATTCTTAGCACAGATACGCAGTATTTT
CASSSSILSTDTQYF
>few|TRBJ1-1|NA|TRBV7-9
TGTGCCAGCAGCTTCGGGGCCACTGAAGCTTTCTTT
CASSFGATEAFF
>few|TRBJ1-5|NA|TRBV6-5
TGTGCCAGCAGTTTGGACAGCGGGCATCAGCCCCAGCATTTT
CASSLDSGHQPQHF
>NA|TRBJ2-5|NA|TRBV9
TGTGCCAGCAGCGACAGGGGGGGGGAGACCCAGTACTTC
CASSDRGGETQYF
>few|TRBJ2-1|TRBD2|TRBV4-2
TGTGCCAGCAGCCAAGATCTAGCGGGGTTTTACAATGAGCAGTTCTTC
CASSQDLAGFYNEQFF
>NA|TRBJ2-1|TRBD2|TRBV2
TGTGCCAGCAGTTCTAGCGGCTCCGGCCAGTTCTTC
CASSSSGSGQFF
>few|TRBJ2-6|NA|TRBV4-3
TGCGCCAGCAGGAGCTCTGGGGCCAACGTCCTGACTTTC
CASRSSGANVLTF
>few|TRBJ2-7|TRBD2|TRBV7-2
TGTGCCAGCGAGGCGGGAGAACCCTTGAGGTGGGAGCAGTACTTC
CASEAGEPLRWEQYF
>few|TRBJ2-1|TRBD2|TRBV30
TGTTCAGGTGGGGGTAGCGGGAGCTACAATGAGCAGTTCTTC
CSGGGSGSYNEQFF
>NA|TRBJ2-2|TRBD1|TRBV30
TGTGCCTGGATCGGGCAGGGGGACCCCGGGGAGCTGTTTTTT
CAWIGQGDPGELFF
>few|TRBJ2-5|NA|TRBV7-2
TGTGCCAGCGGGGTGCGAGGGAAGGTGGAGACCCAGTACTTC
CASGVRGKVETQYF
>NA|TRBJ2-2|TRBD1|TRBV2
TGTGCCTGGGACAGGGACTTATCCGGGGAGCTGTTTTTT
CAWDRDLSGELFF
>few|TRBJ1-5|NA|TRBV29-1
TGCAGCGTTGTAGGGGGTGGGGGTCAGCCCCAGCATTTT
CSVVGGGGQPQHF
>NA|TRBJ1-2|NA|TRBV7-2
TGTGCCAGCAGCTTCCCGCCTCCGCGAAGAGACTATGGCTACACCTTC
CASSFPPPRRDYGYTF
>few|TRBJ2-5|TRBD2|TRBV27
TGTGCCAGCAGTTCGATCGAGGGACTAGCGGGAGGAGAGACCCAGTACTTC
CASSSIEGLAGGETQYF
>NA|TRBJ2-7|NA|TRBV21-1
TGTGCCAGCAGCAAATTCAAATGGGGCTCGACTAGCGGCCTAAGGGTGTACGAGCAGTACTTC
CASSKFKWGSTSGLRVYEQYF
>NA|TRBJ2-7|TRBD2|TRBV6-1
TGTGCCAGCAGTCCCCCGGGAGGGTACGAGCAGTACTTC
CASSPPGGYEQYF
>NA|TRBJ1-2|NA|TRBV5-1
TGCGCCAGCACCCGCGACGGGAGCCTTGGCTACACCTTC
CASTRDGSLGYTF
>NA|TRBJ2-5|TRBD1|TRBV5-4
TGTGCCAGCAGCTCCCAGGGGGCTAAAGGGACCCAGTACTTC
CASSSQGAKGTQYF
>NA|TRBJ1-5|NA|TRBV28
TGTGCCAGCAGTTTTGGGGGGCGCGGCAATCAGCCCCAGCATTTT
CASSFGGRGNQPQHF
>NA|TRBJ1-2|NA|TRBV18
TGTGCCAGCTCACCACCCGTGGGCCGCTACACCTTC
CASSPPVGRYTF
>NA|TRBJ1-3|NA|TRBV5-1
TGCGCCAGCAGAAAGGGGGACGGAAACACCATATATTTT
CASRKGDGNTIYF
>NA|TRBJ2-1|NA|TRBV4-3
TGCGCCAGCAGCCAAGGGGTAACGGGAAAATACAATGAGCAGTTCTTC
CASSQGVTGKYNEQFF
>NA|TRBJ2-3|TRBD2|TRBV5-1
TGCGCCAGCAGCCCCTTGACTAGCGGGAGCCCCACAGATACGCAGTATTTT
CASSPLTSGSPTDTQYF
>large|TRBJ2-7|NA|TRBV4-1
TGCGCCAGCAGCCAAGATCGCTACGAGCAGTACTTC
CASSQDRYEQYF
>NA|TRBJ2-2|NA|TRBV19
TGTGCCAGTACCCAAGGACAGCCAAGCCAATTCACCGGGGAGCTGTTTTTT
CASTQGQPSQFTGELFF
>NA|TRBJ2-7|TRBD2|TRBV4-3
TGCGCCAGCAGCCAAGATTCGAGCGGGAGTGGGTACGAGCAGTACTTC
CASSQDSSGSGYEQYF
>NA|TRBJ1-4|TRBD1|TRBV6-6
TGTGCCAGCAGTTACCTCGGGACAGGGAATAATGAAAAACTGTTTTTT
CASSYLGTGNNEKLFF
>few|TRBJ1-1|TRBD1|TRBV5-1
TGCGCCAGCAGCGTAGGGGGCGCGAACACTGAAGCTTTCTTT
CASSVGGANTEAFF
>NA|TRBJ2-5|TRBD2|TRBV7-2
TGTGCCAGCAGCTTAGCACTAGCGGGAGGGCAAGAGACCCAGTACTTC
CASSLALAGGQETQYF
>NA|TRBJ2-2|NA|TRBV20-1
TGCAGTGCAAATCTTGCCGGGGAGCTGTTTTTT
CSANLAGELFF
>NA|TRBJ2-1|TRBD2|TRBV4-3
TGCGCCAGCAGCCAAGCGCAGACCACTAGCGGGAGGGCCGAGCAGTTCTTC
CASSQAQTTSGRAEQFF